The next 21 T cell receptor beta chains were all read from a single sample in a study of blood T cell repertoires in COVID-19. Sequencing was performed with immunoSEQ multiplex PCR; in TCRdb, only in-frame clones are kept and a portion is missing. The data contain over 150,000 clones, 76% of them singletons. The specimen sequenced was peripheral blood. The receptors stem from a woman older than 75 with acute or convalescent COVID-19.

The gene calls are TRBV5-8 and TRBJ2-7; 7 positions match TRBD1. Germline V lookup: CDR1 SGHTS, CDR2 YDEGEE. The CDR3 spans 15 residues. Unmatched junction bases numbered 9, after V lost 4 bases and J lost 2 bases. The CDR3 DNA reads as TGTGCCAGCAGCATAGGACAGGCCTTAGCCTACGAGCAGTACTTC. Encoded protein: CASSIGQALAYEQYF.

The V and J genes are TRBV6-4 and TRBJ2-1, with a possible D match to TRBD2 (6 bases). Germline assignment: CDR1 MRHNA and CDR2 SNTAGT. V lost 4 bases, J lost 9 bases, and 16 bases lay in between. The CDR3 length is 14 residues. The CDR3 DNA reads TGTGCCAGCAGTGGGGAGGCCCAATTATCTGAGCAGTTCTTC. Its protein is CASSGEAQLSEQFF.

This chain connects TRBV19 to TRBJ2-1, with D possibly matching TRBD2 (6 bases). The CDR3 sequence is 14 residues long. V was pared by 8 bases and J by 9 bases, with 20 bases between. Germline CDR1 is LNHDA and CDR2 is SQIVND (reference sequence). The CDR3 region is CASWSGLWRGEQFF. The CDR3 DNA reads as TGTGCCAGTTGGTCGGGGCTATGGAGGGGTGAGCAGTTCTTC.

This clone was observed a few times. The chain joins TRBV3-1 (or the pseudogene TRBV3-2) to TRBJ1-1; 8 positions match TRBD1. The V gene's germline CDR1 is LGHDT and CDR2 YNNKEL (reference sequence). Losses at the gene ends were 2 bases for V and 5 bases for J; bases not matched to a gene: 4. There are 14 residues in the CDR3. The chain's CDR3 is CASSQQGAQTEAFF. The DNA for the CDR3 is TGTGCCAGCAGCCAACAGGGGGCGCAGACTGAAGCTTTCTTT.

This chain links TRBV7-9 with TRBJ1-1, with 9 bases identical to TRBD1. The CDR3 covers 14 residues. The junction had 6 bases not matched to a gene; V was cut back by 5 bases and J by 5 bases. Germline V gene lookup returns CDR1 SEHNR and CDR2 FQNEAQ (reference sequence). The CDR3 region is CASSPGQGYTEAFF. The DNA of the CDR3 is TGTGCCAGCAGCCCGGGACAGGGTTATACTGAAGCTTTCTTT.

The gene calls are TRBV9 and TRBJ1-2; a possible D gene is TRBD1 (6 bases). Trimming stripped 3 bases from V and 5 bases from J, with 17 bases between. Germline CDR1 SGDLS, CDR2 YYNGEE. The length of the CDR3 is 15 residues. DNA of the CDR3: TGTGCCAGCAGCGCAACACTAGGGACACCTTATGGCTACACCTTC. Translated: CASSATLGTPYGYTF. Full variable domain (rest looked up from reference TRBV9 and TRBJ1-2): DSGVTQTPKHLITATGQRVTLRCSPRSGDLSVYWYQQSLDQGLQFLIQYYNGEERAKGNILERFSAQQFPDLHSELNLSSLELGDSALYFCASSATLGTPYGYTFGSGTRLTVV.

The chain recombines TRBV6-1 with TRBJ2-5, with TRBD2 matching 10 bases. The CDR3 sequence is 16 residues long. CDR1 is MNHNS, CDR2 SASEGT, per germline. Trimming removed 0 bases from V and 2 bases from J; junction bases left unmatched: 3. CDR3 residues: CASSEAWTSGQETQYF. The CDR3, as DNA: TGTGCCAGCAGTGAAGCCTGGACTAGCGGACAAGAGACCCAGTACTTC.

The rearrangement joins TRBV12-3 or TRBV12-4 to TRBJ1-4; perhaps TRBD1 as D (5 bases). The CDR3 length is 13 residues. V was shortened by 7 bases and J by 8 bases, with 14 bases between the two germline ends. CDR3 in DNA: TGTGCCAGCACCTCCAGCGGGGGGGAAAAACTGTTTTTT. Translated: CASTSSGGEKLFF.

The J gene is TRBJ2-3, the V gene TRBV5-1, with D possibly matching TRBD1 (5 bases). The CDR3 loop spans 14 amino acids. Per the germline V gene, CDR1 is SGHRS and CDR2 is YFSETQ. V dropped 0 bases and J dropped 5 bases, with 10 bases sitting between them. Here the CDR3 reads CASSLGWGVDTQYF. The DNA of the CDR3 is TGCGCCAGCAGCTTGGGGTGGGGCGTAGATACGCAGTATTTT. The full variable domain, with the rest looked up from reference TRBV5-1 and TRBJ2-3, is KAGVTQTPRYLIKTRGQQVTLSCSPISGHRSVSWYQQTPGQGLQFLFEYFSETQRNKGNFPGRFSGRQFSNSRSEMNVSTLELGDSALYLCASSLGWGVDTQYFGPGTRLTVL.

The count of this clone is one. The chain combines TRBV2 with TRBJ1-5; 7 positions agree with TRBD1. The length of the CDR3 is 14 residues. With V trimmed by 5 bases and J by 2 bases, 3 bases remained unmatched. CDR1 and CDR2 (germline): SNHLY, FYNNEI. Here the CDR3 reads CASSTTGGNQPQHF. The CDR3 DNA sequence: TGTGCCAGCAGTACCACAGGGGGCAATCAGCCCCAGCATTTT. The full variable domain, completed using reference TRBV2 and TRBJ1-5, is EPEVTQTPSHQVTQMGQEVILRCVPISNHLYFYWYRQILGQKVEFLVSFYNNEISEKSEIFDDQFSVERPDGSNFTLKIRSTKLEDSAMYFCASSTTGGNQPQHFGDGTRLSIL.

The V call is TRBV10-1, the J call TRBJ2-3; D is ambiguous. Germline CDR1 reads WNHNN; CDR2 reads SYGVQD (reference sequence). V was pared by 4 bases and J by 0 bases, with 8 bases between. This CDR3 is 14 amino acids long. This CDR3 reads CASSVGGSTDTQYF. The CDR3, as DNA: TGCGCCAGCAGTGTCGGCGGAAGCACAGATACGCAGTATTTT.

The genes are TRBV30 and TRBJ1-3; perhaps TRBD1 as D (5 bases). From germline, CDR1 is GTSNPN and CDR2 SVGIG (reference sequence). CDR3 size: 16 residues. V lost 0 bases, J lost 0 bases, and 12 bases lay in between. The CDR3 protein is CAWSVLRASSGNTIYF. CDR3 DNA: TGTGCCTGGAGTGTTCTCAGGGCGAGCTCTGGAAACACCATATATTTT.

DNA for the CDR3: TGTGCCAGCAGCCCAAAAGCCGACTCTCAAGAGACCCAGTACTTC. It is translated as CASSPKADSQETQYF. V usage is TRBV4-2 and J usage is TRBJ2-5; no firm D call. The CDR3 is 15 residues long. Germline V gene sequence: CDR1 LGHNA, CDR2 YNFKEQ. V lost 4 bases and J 2 bases, leaving 14 bases between the germline ends.

In this sample, this clone turned up once. The chain is built from TRBV12-2 and TRBJ2-3; whether TRBD1, the table's D call, matches the DNA was not checked. TRBV12-2 is designated a pseudogene. The CDR3 is 15 amino acids. The CDR3 DNA follows: TGTGCAATCCTCCCGGGTCCCAAGGGGACAGATACGCAGTATTTT. Translation gives CAILPGPKGTDTQYF.

The V call is TRBV18, the J call TRBJ2-5; no clear D. Trimming cost V 3 bases and J 2 bases, with 4 bases left between them. Germline V lookup: CDR1 KGHSH, CDR2 LQKENI. This CDR3 is 12 amino acids long. CDR3 sequence: CASSPYQETQYF. In DNA form, the CDR3 reads TGTGCCAGCTCACCTTATCAAGAGACCCAGTACTTC.

The chain carries TRBV4-1 and TRBJ1-3; D remains ambiguous. The V end lost 0 bases, the J end lost 2 bases, and 11 bases lay between the germline ends. The CDR3 loop spans 16 amino acids. Germline V lookup: CDR1 MGHRA, CDR2 YSYEKL. This chain's CDR3 is CASSQDLFLTGNTIYF. The CDR3 bases are TGCGCCAGCAGCCAAGATCTTTTCCTTACTGGAAACACCATATATTTT.

As regards this clone: In the same sample, other DNA sequences code for this CDR3. The chain recombines TRBV19 with TRBJ1-1; D gene ambiguous. CDR1 is LNHDA and CDR2 is SQIVND in the germline V gene (reference sequence). This CDR3 contains 14 residues. V lost 3 bases and J lost 2, with 10 bases in between. Written as DNA, the CDR3 is TGTGCCAGTAGTATGCGGGAATCAAACACTGAAGCTTTCTTT. Translation gives CASSMRESNTEAFF.

This clone was counted only a few times. The chain links TRBV5-1 to TRBJ1-3; D not resolved. Germline V gene sequence: CDR1 SGHRS, CDR2 YFSETQ. V lost 4 bases, J lost 1 base, and 9 bases lay in between. The CDR3 runs 14 residues. The CDR3: CASSPRSSGNTIYF. CDR3 nucleotide sequence: TGCGCCAGCAGCCCACGGAGTTCTGGAAACACCATATATTTT.

The gene calls are TRBV18 and TRBJ2-1; TRBD1 aligns across 7 bases. V dropped 2 bases and J dropped 7; count of bases not matched to a gene: 8. Germline V gene lookup returns CDR1 KGHSH and CDR2 LQKENI. CDR3 length: 15 residues. CDR3 region: CASSPDRELVNEQFF. In nucleotides, the CDR3 is TGTGCCAGCTCACCAGACAGGGAGTTAGTGAATGAGCAGTTCTTC.

The CDR3 nucleotides are TGTGCCAGCAGCTTAGCGCCCGGCGAGCAGTACTTC. Translation: CASSLAPGEQYF. V gene TRBV7-2 combines with J gene TRBJ2-7, with D uncertain. This CDR3 is built from 12 residues. The germline V and J ends were trimmed by 0 bases and 6 bases, with 6 bases remaining between them. Germline lookup yields CDR1 SGHTA and CDR2 FQGNSA. Looking up the rest from reference TRBV7-2 and TRBJ2-7 gives the full variable domain: GAGVSQSPSNKVTEKGKDVELRCDPISGHTALYWYRQSLGQGLEFLIYFQGNSAPDKSGLPSDRFSAERTGGSVSTLTIQRTQQEDSAVYLCASSLAPGEQYFGPGTRLTVT.

The genes are TRBV5-1 and TRBJ2-7; 9 nucleotides align to TRBD1. Looked up from germline, CDR1 is SGHRS and CDR2 is YFSETQ. The junction had 13 bases not matched to a gene; V was cut back by 0 bases and J by 3 bases. The CDR3 runs 18 residues. The CDR3 protein is CASSLAPSDRGRFYEQYF. The CDR3 DNA follows: TGCGCCAGCAGCTTGGCTCCTTCCGACAGGGGGAGATTCTACGAGCAGTACTTC.